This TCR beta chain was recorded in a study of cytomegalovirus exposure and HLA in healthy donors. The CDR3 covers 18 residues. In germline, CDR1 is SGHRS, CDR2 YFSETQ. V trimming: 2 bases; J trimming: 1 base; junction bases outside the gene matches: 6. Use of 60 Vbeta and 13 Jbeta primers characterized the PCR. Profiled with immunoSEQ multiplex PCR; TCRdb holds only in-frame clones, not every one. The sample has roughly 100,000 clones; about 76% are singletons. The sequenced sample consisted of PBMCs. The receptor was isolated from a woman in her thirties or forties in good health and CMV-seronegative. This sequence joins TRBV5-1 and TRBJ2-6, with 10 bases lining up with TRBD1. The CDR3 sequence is CASSLPGTGVSGANVLTF. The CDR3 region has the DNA TGCGCCAGCAGCTTACCCGGGACAGGGGTATCTGGGGCCAACGTCCTGACTTTC.